These T cell receptor beta chains were read from a single sample in a study of cytomegalovirus exposure and HLA in healthy donors. Sequencing used immunoSEQ multiplex PCR; TCRdb keeps in-frame clones, though not all of them. Of over 70,000 clones in the sample, less than 75% were seen once. Sequencing was carried out using PBMCs. These TCRs come from a man between 40 and 49 years old in good health and CMV-seropositive. The CDR3 runs from the conserved cysteine through the conserved F or W. Fields, in order: J gene, V gene, clone size, D gene, CDR3 DNA, CDR3 protein. The D gene is left open where the match is weak. Clone size appears in some rows only: once, few, many, or a class for an expanded clone.

TRBJ2-4 TRBV29-1 NA NA TGCAGCGTCCTCACGTACAGGGCACAACAAAACATTCAGTACTTC CSVLTYRAQQNIQYF
TRBJ2-5 TRBV6-1 once NA TGTGCCAGCACGTCAGGGCAAGAGACCCAGTACTTC CASTSGQETQYF
TRBJ1-5 TRBV11-2 NA NA TGTGCCAGCAGCCAAACCACTACTCAGCCCCAGCATTTT CASSQTTTQPQHF
TRBJ1-2 TRBV27 NA NA TGTGCCAGCAGTTTATCGCATCCTGGAAGGACAGCACCCGCTAACTATGGCTACACCTTC CASSLSHPGRTAPANYGYTF
TRBJ2-7 TRBV11-2 few NA TGTGCCAGCAGCTTAGGGGGGGGGCAGGTTGTCTACGAGCAGTACTTC CASSLGGGQVVYEQYF
TRBJ2-3 TRBV19 NA NA TGTGCCAGTAGTCAGGGCACAGATACGCAGTATTTT CASSQGTDTQYF
TRBJ2-7 TRBV2 NA TRBD1 TGTGCCAGCAGGACCGGGACAGGGACCTACGAGCAGTACTTC CASRTGTGTYEQYF
TRBJ2-7 TRBV5-1 NA TRBD1 TGCGCCAGCAGCTGGGGACAGGGTTCCTACGAGCAGTACTTC CASSWGQGSYEQYF
TRBJ1-3 TRBV25-1 NA NA TGTGCCAGCAGTGAATGGGGGGTGTCGCGGGGAAACACCATATATTTT CASSEWGVSRGNTIYF
TRBJ1-4 TRBV10-3 NA TRBD1 TGTGCCATCAGTGCCCTGGGCAGGGGGCTCGAAAAACTGTTTTTT CAISALGRGLEKLFF
TRBJ2-6 TRBV2 NA NA TGTGCCAGCAGTAAGGGGGTTACCACCTCTGGGGCCAACGTCCTGACTTTC CASSKGVTTSGANVLTF
TRBJ1-1 TRBV28 NA NA TGTGCCAGCAGTTTTTACGGGTCCACTGAAGCTTTCTTT CASSFYGSTEAFF
TRBJ1-2 TRBV6-1 NA NA TGTGCCAGCAGTGAAACGAACTACCGGGGCACCTTC CASSETNYRGTF